This is a list of T cell receptor beta chains from one sample in a study of post-analysis software for immune sequencing data. TCRdb independently ran MiXCR on the PCR reads; one entry per CDR3 protein. The table lists about 380,000 distinct CDR3 sequences, 30% to 45% of them singletons. Sequencing was done on a sample of blood. All receptors derive from a girl aged 5-17 years with multiple sclerosis. CDR3s include the opening cysteine and the closing phenylalanine or tryptophan. Fields, in order: D gene, J gene, V gene, clone size, CDR3 protein, CDR3 DNA. A D gene is named only where the DNA matches it firmly. Size tells how often a clone was seen (once, few, many) or the class of an expanded clone, and some rows leave it out.

NA	TRBJ2-1	TRBV12-3/TRBV12-4	few	CASRFPRGAGKFF	TGTGCCAGCAGGTTCCCACGGGGGGCTGGAAAGTTCTTC
NA	TRBJ2-1	TRBV7-2	NA	CASSLRRGRGNEQFF	TGTGCCAGCAGCTTGAGACGGGGACGGGGGAATGAGCAGTTCTTC
TRBD1	TRBJ1-1	TRBV28	few	CASSLQGGRPEAFF	TGTGCCAGCAGTTTACAGGGGGGTAGGCCTGAAGCTTTCTTT
NA	TRBJ1-2	TRBV29-1	few	CSVEEGPNYGYTF	TGCAGCGTTGAAGAGGGACCCAACTATGGCTACACCTTC
NA	TRBJ2-3	TRBV6-2/TRBV6-3	NA	CASRGFSDTQYF	TGTGCCAGCAGGGGTTTCTCAGATACGCAGTATTTT
TRBD1	TRBJ2-2	TRBV12-3/TRBV12-4	NA	CASSAWTGAANTGELFF	TGTGCCAGCAGTGCGTGGACAGGAGCGGCGAACACCGGGGAGCTGTTTTTT
TRBD1	TRBJ1-2	TRBV20-1	few	CSASPGQNYGYTF	TGCAGTGCTAGCCCGGGACAGAACTATGGCTACACCTTC
TRBD2	TRBJ2-3	TRBV2	few	CASSGGAGGIADTQYF	TGTGCCAGCAGTGGGGGAGCGGGGGGAATTGCAGATACGCAGTATTTT
NA	TRBJ1-2	TRBV12-3/TRBV12-4	NA	CASSLGSWGGGDGYTF	TGTGCCAGCAGTTTAGGGAGCTGGGGCGGTGGGGATGGCTACACCTTC
NA	TRBJ2-1	TRBV27	NA	CASSHGASYNEQFF	TGTGCCAGCAGTCACGGGGCCTCCTACAATGAGCAGTTCTTC
NA	TRBJ2-5	TRBV6-5	many	CASSLGFYQETQYF	TGTGCCAGCAGTTTGGGGTTCTACCAAGAGACCCAGTACTTC
NA	TRBJ2-3	TRBV7-9	NA	CASSLALDRYF	TGTGCCAGCAGCTTAGCCCTAGATAGGTATTTT
NA	TRBJ2-7	TRBV5-5	NA	CASSLSGFFSYEQYF	TGTGCCAGCAGCTTGTCCGGATTTTTCTCCTACGAGCAGTACTTC
NA	TRBJ2-4	TRBV7-8	NA	CASSLLGADKNIQYF	TGTGCCAGCAGCTTACTAGGGGCCGACAAAAACATTCAGTACTTC
NA	TRBJ2-6	TRBV5-1	NA	CASSEVGSGANVLTF	TGCGCCAGCAGCGAGGTAGGGTCCGGGGCCAACGTCCTGACTTTC
NA	TRBJ1-1	TRBV5-5	NA	CASSPLLVFSATEAFF	TGTGCCAGCAGCCCCCTACTCGTCTTCTCGGCAACTGAAGCTTTCTTT
NA	TRBJ2-3	TRBV30	few	CAWSVGGSTDTQYF	TGTGCCTGGAGTGTAGGGGGGAGCACAGATACGCAGTATTTT
TRBD1	TRBJ2-7	TRBV7-9	NA	CASSLSTGGDEQYF	TGTGCCAGCAGCTTATCTACAGGGGGCGACGAGCAGTACTTC
NA	TRBJ2-5	TRBV6-5	many	CASSYGLGETQYF	TGTGCCAGCAGTTACGGCCTTGGGGAGACCCAGTACTTC
NA	TRBJ2-1	TRBV20-1	few	CSASHNRDSGYNEQFF	TGCAGTGCTAGTCACAACAGGGATTCGGGGTACAATGAGCAGTTCTTC
TRBD1	TRBJ1-1	TRBV10-3	NA	CAIRQQGDTEAFF	TGTGCCATCAGACAACAGGGGGACACTGAAGCTTTCTTT
NA	TRBJ1-1	TRBV12-3/TRBV12-4	few	CASSTGRGAEAFF	TGTGCCAGCAGTACTGGTAGGGGGGCTGAAGCTTTCTTT
NA	TRBJ2-2	TRBV3-1	NA	CASSLDPVSPGELFF	TGTGCCAGCAGTCTTGATCCCGTCTCCCCCGGGGAGCTGTTTTTT
NA	TRBJ1-5	TRBV12-3/TRBV12-4	few	CASSLLGEPQHF	TGTGCCAGCAGTTTATTGGGGGAGCCCCAGCATTTT
NA	TRBJ1-2	TRBV5-1	few	CASSPDYRAGYTF	TGCGCCAGCAGCCCAGACTACCGGGCTGGCTACACCTTC
NA	TRBJ2-5	TRBV12-3/TRBV12-4	few	CASSLGQWGETQYF	TGTGCCAGCAGTTTAGGACAGTGGGGAGAGACCCAGTACTTC
NA	TRBJ2-1	TRBV18	NA	CAGSPDLRSYNEQFF	TGTGCCGGCTCTCCCGACCTACGCTCCTACAATGAGCAGTTCTTC
NA	TRBJ2-4	TRBV20-1	NA	CSARMSLLAKNIQYF	TGCAGTGCTAGAATGTCTCTGCTAGCCAAAAACATTCAGTACTTC
TRBD1	TRBJ2-7	TRBV20-1	NA	CSAIRQGRSYEQYF	TGCAGTGCTATTCGACAGGGGCGGTCCTACGAGCAGTACTTC